This passage covers 17 T cell receptor beta chains from one sample sequenced in a study of blood T cell repertoires in COVID-19. Assay: immunoSEQ multiplex PCR; the TCRdb copy retains only in-frame clones and omits some. The sample contains roughly 50,000 clones, 89% of which appear only once. The sequenced sample consisted of peripheral blood. The receptors here all came from a human donor in a cohort sampled during active COVID-19.

The rearrangement links TRBV12-5 to TRBJ2-2, with a tentative D call TRBD2 (5 bases). Trimming took off 6 bases at V and 8 bases at J, with 10 bases between the two ends. This CDR3 contains 12 residues. Per the germline V gene, CDR1 is LGHNT and CDR2 is FRNRAP. The CDR3 DNA reads as TGTGCTAGTGGCCTACTAGGTGGGGAGCTGTTTTTT. As protein: CASGLLGGELFF.

The chain combines TRBV27 with TRBJ2-7; tentatively, D is TRBD2 (5 bases). Germline V gene data show CDR1 as MNHEY and CDR2 as SMNVEV (reference sequence). The length of the CDR3 is 15 residues. V was shortened by 0 bases and J by 3 bases, with 12 bases between the two germline ends. The CDR3 DNA sequence: TGTGCCAGCAGTTTATCGGCCCTAGCATACTACGAGCAGTACTTC. Its translation: CASSLSALAYYEQYF.

This sequence joins TRBV11-2 and TRBJ2-5; 10 bases agree with TRBD1. CDR3 length: 15 residues. Germline values: CDR1 SGHAT, CDR2 FQNNGV. V shed 3 bases, J shed 5 bases, and the junction held 6 bases outside the gene matches. CDR3 sequence reads: CASSFLTGGRETQYF. The CDR3 DNA reads as TGTGCCAGCAGCTTTCTGACAGGGGGCCGGGAGACCCAGTACTTC.

The gene calls are TRBV9 and TRBJ2-7, with 9 nucleotides matching TRBD2. CDR1 and CDR2 (germline): SGDLS, YYNGEE. The CDR3 has 13 residues. V trimming: 4 bases; J trimming: 9 bases; junction bases outside the gene matches: 8. CDR3 coding DNA: TGTGCCAGCAGCCCAGAACTAGCGGGTCCGCAGTACTTC. Translating it yields CASSPELAGPQYF.

The chain combines TRBV18 with TRBJ1-1; 7 bases fit TRBD1. The junction had 2 bases not matched to a gene; V was cut back by 0 bases and J by 1 base. The CDR3 loop spans 15 amino acids. Germline CDR1 KGHSH, CDR2 LQKENI. The CDR3 DNA reads as TGTGCCAGCTCACCACCCTGGACAGGGAACACTGAAGCTTTCTTT. Amino acid sequence: CASSPPWTGNTEAFF.

The chain links TRBV7-2 to TRBJ2-1, with 13 bases matching TRBD2. With V trimmed by 2 bases and J by 3 bases, 10 bases remained unmatched. Germline-derived CDR1 and CDR2 are SGHTA and FQGNSA. The CDR3 loop spans 19 amino acids. The DNA of the CDR3 is TGTGCCAGCAGCTTAAAAACTAGCGGGGGGGCCTTCAACTACAATGAGCAGTTCTTC. As protein: CASSLKTSGGAFNYNEQFF.

The chain uses TRBV21-1 and TRBJ1-1; no check of the table's D call, TRBD1, against the DNA was made. TRBV21-1 is a pseudogene locus. This CDR3 has 17 amino acids. CDR3: CASSKTEKGADNTEAFF. As DNA, the CDR3 is TGTGCCAGCAGCAAAACCGAAAAAGGGGCGGATAACACTGAAGCTTTCTTT.

This sequence joins TRBV12-3 or TRBV12-4 and TRBJ2-7; TRBD2 is a possible D gene (6 bases). The CDR3 runs to 13 residues. Trimming cost V 2 bases and J 3 bases, with 8 bases left between them. The DNA of the CDR3 is TGTGCCAGCAGTTTATTGGGGGGCTACGAGCAGTACTTC. Its protein is CASSLLGGYEQYF.

The chain links TRBV5-1 to TRBJ2-1; the match to TRBD2 covers 12 bases. The CDR3 sequence is 15 residues long. The trim removed 3 bases at V and 3 bases at J, leaving 1 base unmatched. CDR1 and CDR2 from the germline V gene are SGHRS and YFSETQ. CDR3 in DNA: TGCGCCAGCAGCTCGGGACTAGCGGGCTACAATGAGCAGTTCTTC. Its translation: CASSSGLAGYNEQFF.

This clone was counted only a few times. The chain couples TRBV5-4 to TRBJ2-1; 11 nucleotides match TRBD2. The CDR3 contains 14 residues. V lost 6 bases and J lost 6; bases outside the gene matches: 5. Germline V lookup: CDR1 SGHNT, CDR2 YYREEE (reference sequence). The DNA for the CDR3 is TGTGCCAGCATAATAGCGGGGGGGCGCAATGAGCAGTTCTTC. Its protein product is CASIIAGGRNEQFF.

The chain employs TRBV5-4 and TRBJ2-1; 10 nucleotides line up with TRBD1. This CDR3 comprises 14 residues. The germline CDR1 and CDR2 sequences are SGHNT and YYREEE (reference sequence). After removal of 5 bases from V and 4 bases from J, the junction contained 3 bases not matched to a gene. CDR3 protein: CASSRDRGYNEQFF. CDR3 DNA sequence: TGTGCCAGCAGTCGGGACAGGGGTTACAATGAGCAGTTCTTC.

The chain couples TRBV7-2 to TRBJ1-4; 7 nucleotides line up with TRBD1. V lost 5 bases, J lost 1 base, and 13 bases stayed unmatched. Germline values: CDR1 SGHTA, CDR2 FQGNSA. The length of the CDR3 is 18 residues. The CDR3 coding sequence is TGTGCCAGCAGCGCTCAAAGGGGGACAGCGAGAACTAATGAAAAACTGTTTTTT. As protein: CASSAQRGTARTNEKLFF.

The rearrangement uses TRBV19 and TRBJ2-5; D uncertain. The CDR3 has 15 residues. The germline gives CDR1 LNHDA, CDR2 SQIVND (reference sequence). V lost 6 bases, J lost 1 base, and 15 bases lay in between. The CDR3 bases are TGTGCCAGTAGGTCCGGCGGAGCTGCCCAAGAGACCCAGTACTTC. The encoded protein is CASRSGGAAQETQYF. The whole variable domain, filled in from reference TRBV19 and TRBJ2-5, reads DGGITQSPKYLFRKEGQNVTLSCEQNLNHDAMYWYRQDPGQGLRLIYYSQIVNDFQKGDIAEGYSVSREKKESFPLTVTSAQKNPTAFYLCASRSGGAAQETQYFGPGTRLLVL.

V is TRBV7-9 and J is TRBJ2-1; 7 bases align to TRBD2. CDR1 SEHNR and CDR2 FQNEAQ come from the germline V gene (reference sequence). The CDR3 spans 13 residues. With 5 bases clipped from V and 9 bases from J, the junction kept 7 bases outside the gene matches. CDR3 coding DNA: TGTGCCAGCAGCCCCTCGACTAGCACTGAGCAGTTCTTC. The encoded protein is CASSPSTSTEQFF.

This chain links TRBV3-1 (or the pseudogene TRBV3-2) with TRBJ2-3; D might be TRBD1 (6 bases). This CDR3 comprises 13 residues. Trimming stripped 2 bases from V and 8 bases from J, with 11 bases between. CDR1 is LGHDT, CDR2 YNNKEL, per germline (reference sequence). This CDR3 is CASSQPRGSTQYF. Written as DNA, the CDR3 is TGTGCCAGCAGCCAACCAAGGGGGAGTACGCAGTATTTT.

This chain links TRBV4-3 with TRBJ2-2; 7 bases line up with TRBD2. V shed 2 bases, J shed 1 base, and the junction held 7 bases outside the gene matches. Per germline, CDR1 LGHNA and CDR2 YSLEER. CDR3 length: 17 amino acids. The CDR3 sequence is CASSQLGGIVNTGELFF. The CDR3 region has the DNA TGCGCCAGCAGCCAATTGGGAGGGATAGTGAACACCGGGGAGCTGTTTTTT.

The genes are TRBV7-9 and TRBJ2-5; perhaps TRBD2 as D (5 bases). Trimming took off 5 bases at V and 5 bases at J, with 18 bases between the two ends. In germline, CDR1 is SEHNR, CDR2 FQNEAQ (reference sequence). The CDR3 has 15 amino acids. DNA for the CDR3: TGTGCCAGCAGCGCCACCTTACTAGTGCAGGAGACCCAGTACTTC. Translation gives CASSATLLVQETQYF.